These 11 T cell receptor beta chains were sequenced from one sample in a study of CD8 T cells in ankylosing spondylitis. From the 5' RACE reads, TCRdb called clonotypes with MiXCR, one entry per CDR3 protein. The data contain approximately 200,000 distinct CDR3 sequences, 10% to 15% of them singletons. The sequenced sample consisted of blood, either unsorted or a sorted T cell fraction (not recorded which). The receptors were sampled from a female donor with ankylosing spondylitis or in good health (not recorded which).

This clonotype was observed many times. The genes are TRBV12-3 or TRBV12-4 and TRBJ2-1; no definite D call. V shed 3 bases and J shed 6 bases, with 12 bases lying between them. The CDR3 has 14 residues. The CDR3 nucleotides are TGTGCCAGCAGTTTCAGCGCTCTGTTCAATGAGCAGTTCTTC. Translating it yields CASSFSALFNEQFF.

In its sample, this clonotype was seen once. The chain links TRBV20-1 to TRBJ1-6; the D gene is possibly TRBD1 (5 bases). V was shortened by 2 bases and J by 8 bases, with 13 bases between the two germline ends. This CDR3 has 14 residues. Germline V gives CDR1 DFQATT, CDR2 SNEGSKA (reference sequence). CDR3 sequence (DNA): TGCAGTGCTAGATTGGGGGGGTTGGATTCACCCCTCCACTTT. Encoded protein: CSARLGGLDSPLHF.

This clonotype was counted a few times. An end of the junction does not agree with germline; a read error may underlie this. The chain joins TRBV5-1 to TRBJ2-3; D might be TRBD1 or TRBD2, each matching 6 bases. The CDR3 spans 13 residues. Germline V gene lookup returns CDR1 SGHRS and CDR2 YFSETQ. The CDR3 reads CASSPGGTNTQYF. CDR3 DNA: TGCGCCAGCAGTCCCGGGGGCACAAATACGCAGTATTTT. Full variable domain (rest looked up from reference TRBV5-1 and TRBJ2-3): KAGVTQTPRYLIKTRGQQVTLSCSPISGHRSVSWYQQTPGQGLQFLFEYFSETQRNKGNFPGRFSGRQFSNSRSEMNVSTLELGDSALYLCASSPGGTNTQYFGPGTRLTVL.

In the case of this clonotype: This sequence may be a read error, since a much larger clone differs from it by one base. The chain carries TRBV20-1 and TRBJ2-2, with D tentatively TRBD2 (5 bases). The CDR3 is 15 residues long. Trimming left V 5 bases short and J 4 bases short, with 17 bases between. Germline-derived CDR1 and CDR2 are DFQATT and SNEGSKA (reference sequence). The chain's CDR3 is CSAPNLGSSTGELFF. In DNA form, the CDR3 reads TGCAGTGCTCCGAATCTAGGGAGTAGCACCGGGGAGCTGTTTTTT.

This clonotype has more than one count but fewer than ten. This chain connects TRBV24-1 to TRBJ2-1; a weak D match, TRBD2 (6 bases). The V end lost 2 bases, the J end lost 15 bases, and 16 bases lay between the germline ends. CDR3 length: 13 amino acids. The V gene's germline CDR1 is KGHDR and CDR2 SFDVKD. CDR3 residues: CATSDSTTRVRFF. The CDR3 DNA reads TGTGCCACCAGTGATTCGACGACTAGGGTTCGGTTCTTC.

This clonotype was counted many times. This chain links TRBV7-8 with TRBJ1-5; D uncertain. Germline CDR1 is SGHVS and CDR2 is FQNEAQ. The CDR3 consists of 15 residues. The V gene lost 3 bases and the J gene lost 3 bases, with 12 bases spanning the gap. The CDR3 protein is CASSFQTVDNQPQHF. CDR3 nucleotides: TGTGCCAGCAGCTTTCAGACCGTTGACAATCAGCCCCAGCATTTT.

This clonotype was picked up many times. The genes are TRBV6-1 and TRBJ1-4; TRBD1 matches at 9 bases. Losses at the gene ends were 7 bases for V and 5 bases for J; bases not matched to a gene: 11. Germline V gene data show CDR1 as MNHNS and CDR2 as SASEGT. CDR3 length: 16 amino acids. CDR3 DNA: TGTGCCAGCAACCTCTTGGGACAGGGCACCAATGAAAAACTGTTTTTT. Translated, it gives CASNLLGQGTNEKLFF.

This clonotype was observed a handful of times. The gene calls are TRBV15 and TRBJ2-1, with 9 bases fitting TRBD2. This CDR3 spans 16 amino acids. J was trimmed by 6 bases and V by 0 bases; bases with no gene match: 6. Germline CDR1 reads LNHNV; CDR2 reads YYDKDF (reference sequence). The CDR3 nucleotides read TGTGCCACCAGCAGAGATCCAGCGGGAGGCGTCAATGAGCAGTTCTTC. This sequence encodes CATSRDPAGGVNEQFF. Filled out from reference TRBV15 and TRBJ2-1, the complete variable domain reads DAMVIQNPRYQVTQFGKPVTLSCSQTLNHNVMYWYQQKSSQAPKLLFHYYDKDFNNEADTPDNFQSRRPNTSFCFLDIRSPGLGDTAMYLCATSRDPAGGVNEQFFGPGTRLTVL.

This clonotype was picked up many times. This sequence joins TRBV7-9 and TRBJ2-1, with D perhaps TRBD2 (6 bases). This CDR3 is 16 amino acids long. Germline CDR1 SEHNR, CDR2 FQNEAQ (reference sequence). The V gene lost 4 bases and the J gene lost 2 bases, with 15 bases spanning the gap. The CDR3 nucleotides are TGTGCCAGCAGCTCGTTTGGAGGGAACACCTACAATGAGCAGTTCTTC. It specifies CASSSFGGNTYNEQFF.

Many counts were recorded for this clonotype. The CDR3 sequence: CAISARGGSYEQYF. The CDR3 DNA is TGTGCCATCAGTGCGAGGGGCGGCTCCTACGAGCAGTACTTC. The V and J genes are TRBV10-3 and TRBJ2-7; perhaps D is TRBD1 or TRBD2 (5 bases each). V lost 4 bases, J lost 0 bases, and 10 bases lay in between. This CDR3 spans 14 amino acids. The germline V gene has CDR1 ENHRY and CDR2 SYGVKD.

A single count supports this clonotype. A much larger clone is a single base away; this may be a read error. V and J are TRBV6-2 or TRBV6-3 and TRBJ2-2; D not certain. This CDR3 comprises 13 residues. Germline loops: CDR1 MNHEY, CDR2 SVGEGT. CDR3 loop: CVSTNYYTGELFF. As DNA, the CDR3 is TGTGTCAGCACCAACTATTACACCGGGGAGCTGTTTTTT.